This T cell receptor (beta chain) was recovered during a study of blood T cell repertoires in COVID-19. Those who participated ranged in age from about 18 to 89 years and resided in some 24 US areas. Recovery among Cohort 3 donors was established by two negative PCRs, clearance, or symptom resolution. Sequenced by immunoSEQ multiplex PCR; TCRdb stores in-frame clones only, minus some. The sample has hundreds of thousands of clones, roughly nine tenths seen once; the top ten hold around 2%. There are 11 residues in the CDR3. Germline lookup yields CDR1 SQVTM and CDR2 ANQGSEA. V was trimmed by 7 bases and J by 3 bases, leaving 7 bases between them.

The sequenced sample was PBMCs or T cells enriched from blood (not recorded which). This chain links TRBV29-1 with TRBJ2-1, with no clear D. This receptor was taken from a woman younger than 35 who had recovered from COVID-19. CDR3 residues: CSARSYNEQFF. The CDR3 coding sequence is TGCAGCGCCAGAAGCTACAATGAGCAGTTCTTC.